The T cell receptor beta chain under discussion was sequenced for a study of cytomegalovirus exposure and HLA in healthy donors. Use of 60 Vbeta and 13 Jbeta primers characterized the PCR. Clones were read by immunoSEQ multiplex PCR, and TCRdb kept only the in-frame ones, dropping some. The profile shows 90,000 to 150,000 clones, 65% to 80% of them singletons. Donors likely had unrecorded immune exposures despite being nominally healthy when sampled. The length of the CDR3 is 14 residues. From germline, CDR1 is MDHEN and CDR2 SYDVKM. V was pared by 2 bases and J by 2 bases, with 9 bases between. J is TRBJ1-1 and V is TRBV28, with D possibly matching TRBD1 (6 bases). The clonotype comes from a man younger than 35 in good health and CMV-seropositive. The sequenced sample consisted of PBMCs. CDR3 loop: CASSLTGFNTEAFF. CDR3 in DNA: TGTGCCAGCAGTTTAACAGGGTTTAACACTGAAGCTTTCTTT.